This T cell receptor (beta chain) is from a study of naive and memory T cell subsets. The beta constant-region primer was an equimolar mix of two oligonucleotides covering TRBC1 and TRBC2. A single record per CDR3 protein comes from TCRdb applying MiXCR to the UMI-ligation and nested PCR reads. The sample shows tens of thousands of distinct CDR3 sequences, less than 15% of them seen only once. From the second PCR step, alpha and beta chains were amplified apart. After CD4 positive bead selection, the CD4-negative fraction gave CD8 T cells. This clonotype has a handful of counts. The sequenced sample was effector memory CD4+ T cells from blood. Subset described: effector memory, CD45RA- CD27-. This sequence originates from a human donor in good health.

The CDR3 protein is CASSTALAGGTDTQYF. For the CDR3, the DNA is TGTGCCAGCAGTACGGCACTAGCGGGAGGTACAGATACGCAGTATTTT. V gene TRBV28 combines with J gene TRBJ2-3, with 12 nucleotides matching TRBD2. V lost 5 bases, J lost 3 bases, and 6 bases stayed unmatched. The CDR3 runs to 16 residues. Per germline, CDR1 MDHEN and CDR2 SYDVKM.